Listed here are 29 T cell receptor beta chains from one sample, sequenced in a study of OX40 agonist ivuxolimab in advanced cancers. Libraries were prepared through the immunoSEQ multiplex PCR assay. This immuneACCESS table, as held by TCRdb, lists in-frame sequences with V and J called but not all clones. Of the missing ones, under half trace to an unresolved V gene in checked studies; the others have no known cause. The table for this sample lists 50,000 to 70,000 clones; over 90% of them were counted only once. Around a sixth of the sample lies in the top ten. The specimen was CD4+ or CD8+ T cells sorted from blood, collected in a trial of the OX40 agonist ivuxolimab. The source is an adult with an advanced solid tumor such as melanoma, head and neck, liver or kidney cancer.

The chain combines TRBV7-8 with TRBJ2-7; weak D call: TRBD1 (5 bases). Germline V CDR1 and CDR2: SGHVS, FQNEAQ. CDR3 length equals 12 residues. Trimming shortened V by 7 bases and J by 0 bases, and 7 bases separated the two germline ends. The CDR3 region is CASTQGSYEQYF. The CDR3 DNA sequence: TGTGCCAGCACTCAGGGCTCCTACGAGCAGTACTTC.

The table lists this clone with a count of one. This chain joins TRBV11-2 and TRBJ2-3; 9 bases line up with TRBD2. The CDR3 has 19 residues. Germline assignment: CDR1 SGHAT and CDR2 FQNNGV. J lost 0 bases, V lost 3 bases, and 13 bases had no gene match. CDR3 coding DNA: TGTGCCAGCAGCTTCCCACTAGCGGGCGACGACTCTAGCACAGATACGCAGTATTTT. Translating gives CASSFPLAGDDSSTDTQYF.

CDR3 region: CASSGDRGLNYGYTF. The DNA for the CDR3 is TGTGCCAGCAGCGGGGACAGGGGGTTGAACTATGGCTACACCTTC. The chain combines TRBV9 with TRBJ1-2; 11 bases align to TRBD1. Trimming took 3 bases from V and 2 from J; bases not matched to a gene: 3. The CDR3 has 15 residues. From germline, CDR1 is SGDLS and CDR2 YYNGEE.

This chain uses TRBV10-3 with TRBJ1-1; no firm D call. CDR3 length: 15 residues. Germline V lookup: CDR1 ENHRY, CDR2 SYGVKD. The germline V and J ends were trimmed by 0 bases and 7 bases, with 15 bases remaining between them. The CDR3 DNA is TGTGCCATCAGTGAGTCGGTTACGGGCATGGTTGAAGCTTTCTTT. It encodes CAISESVTGMVEAFF.

The rearrangement uses TRBV7-8 and TRBJ2-2, with D tentatively TRBD2 (6 bases). V was clipped by 2 bases and J by 7 bases, with 17 bases between them. The CDR3 covers 16 residues. CDR1 and CDR2 (germline): SGHVS, FQNEAQ. The CDR3, as DNA: TGTGCCAGCAGCTTACTAGCAGGAGGGGCGGGCGGGGAGCTGTTTTTT. Protein: CASSLLAGGAGGELFF.

This chain connects TRBV6-5 to TRBJ2-7, with D hard to call. Trimming took 2 bases from V and 4 from J, leaving 3 bases between them. Germline-derived CDR1 and CDR2 are MNHEY and SVGAGI. The CDR3 has 11 amino acids. The CDR3 sequence is CASSYEYEQYF. For the CDR3, the DNA is TGTGCCAGCAGTTACGAGTACGAGCAGTACTTC.

This chain connects TRBV9 to TRBJ2-1; D call uncertain. V lost 0 bases and J lost 8, with 9 bases in between. The germline V gene encodes CDR1 SGDLS and CDR2 YYNGEE. There are 13 residues in the CDR3. Here the CDR3 reads CASSVGKGHEQFF. In DNA form, the CDR3 reads TGTGCCAGCAGCGTAGGGAAGGGCCATGAGCAGTTCTTC.

This chain joins TRBV6-5 and TRBJ2-1, with unresolved D. Trimming removed 7 bases from V and 12 bases from J, with 19 bases in between. The CDR3 length is 13 residues. The germline gives CDR1 MNHEY, CDR2 SVGAGI. CDR3 protein: CASTGPAPDGQFF. In DNA form, the CDR3 reads TGTGCCAGCACCGGACCAGCCCCGGATGGGCAGTTCTTC.

V is TRBV9 and J is TRBJ2-1; D may be TRBD2 (5 bases). The CDR3 is 13 residues long. The germline CDR1 and CDR2 sequences are SGDLS and YYNGEE. V was cut by 2 bases and J by 8 bases, with 11 bases left in between. CDR3 region: CASSVTSRDEQFF. The CDR3 DNA sequence: TGTGCCAGCAGCGTTACTAGTCGGGATGAGCAGTTCTTC.

The rearrangement links TRBV7-6 to TRBJ2-5; 8 bases match TRBD2. Per germline, CDR1 SGHVS and CDR2 FNYEAQ. The CDR3 extends over 16 amino acids. The trim removed 2 bases at V and 5 bases at J, leaving 10 bases unmatched. The CDR3 is CASSLQRGGGMETQYF. CDR3 nucleotide sequence: TGTGCCAGCAGCTTACAACGGGGCGGGGGGATGGAGACCCAGTACTTC.

The CDR3 sequence: CASSPTGSSSYEQYF. The CDR3 DNA is TGCGCCAGCAGCCCTACAGGGTCGAGCTCCTACGAGCAGTACTTC. V is TRBV4-1 and J is TRBJ2-7; TRBD1 is a possible D gene (6 bases). Germline V gene lookup returns CDR1 MGHRA and CDR2 YSYEKL. The CDR3 loop spans 15 amino acids. Trimming cost V 4 bases and J 0 bases, with 13 bases left between them.

This clone occurred once. The V gene is TRBV28, the J gene TRBJ2-7; maybe TRBD2 (6 bases). Per the germline V gene, CDR1 is MDHEN and CDR2 is SYDVKM. The CDR3 runs to 14 residues. Trimming removed 5 bases at V and 4 bases at J, with 15 bases between. The CDR3 sequence is CASSPPRGRYEQYF. As DNA, the CDR3 is TGTGCCAGCAGTCCCCCAAGAGGGAGGTACGAGCAGTACTTC.

The gene calls are TRBV29-1 and TRBJ1-1; 9 bases match TRBD1. The germline gives CDR1 SQVTM, CDR2 ANQGSEA. This CDR3 comprises 13 residues. Trimming cost V 5 bases and J 6 bases; bases outside gene matches: 7. Written as DNA, the CDR3 is TGCAGCGTTTTGGGACAGGGTAGCGCTGAAGCTTTCTTT. This gives the protein CSVLGQGSAEAFF. The full variable domain, its missing parts supplied by reference TRBV29-1 and TRBJ1-1, is SAVISQKPSRDICQRGTSLTIQCQVDSQVTMMFWYRQQPGQSLTLIATANQGSEATYESGFVIDKFPISRPNLTFSTLTVSNMSPEDSSIYLCSVLGQGSAEAFFGQGTRLTVV.

The chain joins TRBV5-5 to TRBJ1-3; 10 bases fit TRBD1. After removal of 5 bases from V and 2 bases from J, the junction contained 4 bases not matched to a gene. Germline CDR1 reads SGHKS; CDR2 reads YYEKEE (reference sequence). This CDR3 spans 15 amino acids. The CDR3 DNA follows: TGTGCCAGCAGTCCCGGACAGGGGGCTGGAAACACCATATATTTT. Protein product: CASSPGQGAGNTIYF.

The rearrangement joins TRBV7-9 to TRBJ2-6, with D tentatively TRBD2 (5 bases). The CDR3 length is 15 residues. The V gene's germline CDR1 is SEHNR and CDR2 FQNEAQ (reference sequence). Between the trimmed V and J ends, which lost 4 bases and 1 base, there was a span of 8 bases. In DNA form, the CDR3 reads TGTGCCAGCAGCTGGAGGATGTCTGGGGCCAACGTCCTGACTTTC. Its protein is CASSWRMSGANVLTF.

The genes are TRBV2 and TRBJ2-1; TRBD2 matches at 11 bases. V dropped 3 bases and J dropped 4; count of bases not matched to a gene: 5. Germline CDR1 SNHLY, CDR2 FYNNEI. The CDR3 runs 16 residues. The CDR3 bases are TGTGCCAGCAGTGATAGGGGGACTAGCGGATACAATGAGCAGTTCTTC. Its protein is CASSDRGTSGYNEQFF.

The rearrangement links TRBV4-1 to TRBJ2-1, with unresolved D. The CDR3 contains 15 residues. Germline loops: CDR1 MGHRA, CDR2 YSYEKL. Trimming pared 0 bases from V and 2 bases from J, leaving 8 bases between. The CDR3 sequence is CASSQEKSPYNEQFF. The DNA of the CDR3 is TGCGCCAGCAGCCAAGAAAAGTCACCCTACAATGAGCAGTTCTTC.

The chain links TRBV6-5 to TRBJ1-5; D is possibly TRBD1 (5 bases). CDR1 is MNHEY and CDR2 is SVGAGI in the germline V gene. V gave up 6 bases and J gave up 0 bases, with 12 bases separating them. This CDR3 is 15 amino acids long. CDR3 nucleotide sequence: TGTGCCAGCAGACGGCGGGGGGTTAGCAATCAGCCCCAGCATTTT. Encoded protein: CASRRRGVSNQPQHF.

The rearrangement links TRBV19 to TRBJ1-5, with TRBD1 identical over 9 bases. Germline CDR1 is LNHDA and CDR2 is SQIVND (reference sequence). V shed 7 bases and J 2 bases; nucleotides not matched to a gene: 12. The CDR3 is 17 residues long. The CDR3 loop reads CASTPIVGQGRNQPQHF. CDR3 bases: TGTGCCAGTACCCCTATAGTGGGACAGGGTCGCAATCAGCCCCAGCATTTT. The entire variable domain, with the rest obtained from reference TRBV19 and TRBJ1-5, is as follows: DGGITQSPKYLFRKEGQNVTLSCEQNLNHDAMYWYRQDPGQGLRLIYYSQIVNDFQKGDIAEGYSVSREKKESFPLTVTSAQKNPTAFYLCASTPIVGQGRNQPQHFGDGTRLSIL.

The chain couples TRBV7-2 to TRBJ2-7, with TRBD2 as a possible D gene (5 bases). Germline V gives CDR1 SGHTA, CDR2 FQGNSA. Trimming cost V 7 bases and J 2 bases, with 15 bases left between them. The CDR3 spans 14 residues. CDR3 coding DNA: TGTGCCAGCACCCACGGGAACTCCGCCTACGAGCAGTACTTC. It specifies CASTHGNSAYEQYF.

The V gene is TRBV4-3, the J gene TRBJ2-1; 12 bases align to TRBD2. From germline, CDR1 is LGHNA and CDR2 YSLEER. This CDR3 spans 17 amino acids. J gave up 10 bases and V 0 bases, and 10 bases lay outside the gene matches. The CDR3 DNA reads as TGCGCCAGCAGCCAAGATTTGAGGACTAGCGGGATTGAGGAGCAGTTCTTC. Translation gives CASSQDLRTSGIEEQFF.

This rearrangement joins TRBV19 to TRBJ2-2; D is ambiguous. Germline CDR1 LNHDA, CDR2 SQIVND (reference sequence). The CDR3 sequence is 14 residues long. Trimming took 3 bases from V and 0 from J, leaving 5 bases between them. The CDR3 bases are TGTGCCAGTAGTATTGGGGCGAACACCGGGGAGCTGTTTTTT. Translation gives CASSIGANTGELFF.

This chain connects TRBV7-9 to TRBJ2-2; no clear D. This CDR3 spans 12 amino acids. V lost 3 bases and J lost 4, with 3 bases in between. Germline CDR1 is SEHNR and CDR2 is FQNEAQ (reference sequence). CDR3 DNA sequence: TGTGCCAGCAGCTTGGGCACCGGGGAGCTGTTTTTT. Translated: CASSLGTGELFF. The complete variable domain, with remaining parts taken from reference TRBV7-9 and TRBJ2-2, reads DTGVSQNPRHKITKRGQNVTFRCDPISEHNRLYWYRQTLGQGPEFLTYFQNEAQLEKSRLLSDRFSAERPKGSFSTLEIQRTEQGDSAMYLCASSLGTGELFFGEGSRLTVL.

The rearrangement joins TRBV11-2 to TRBJ1-3; tentatively, D is TRBD1 (5 bases). Germline-derived CDR1 and CDR2 are SGHAT and FQNNGV. The length of the CDR3 is 16 residues. V lost 1 base and J lost 2, with 12 bases in between. CDR3 coding DNA: TGTGCCAGCAGCTTAGTTCGGGGGTTGGCTGGAAACACCATATATTTT. It is translated as CASSLVRGLAGNTIYF.

This clone showed up just once. This rearrangement joins TRBV6-5 to TRBJ1-2, with D tentatively TRBD1 (5 bases). V lost 6 bases and J 8 bases, leaving 19 bases between the germline ends. CDR3 length: 14 residues. Germline CDR1 reads MNHEY; CDR2 reads SVGAGI. The CDR3, as DNA: TGTGCCAGCAGCCCCGGGAGTTGGGGGTACGGCTACACCTTC. The encoded protein is CASSPGSWGYGYTF.

The chain combines TRBV5-4 with TRBJ2-1; D tentatively fits TRBD1 or TRBD2 (6 bases each). The V gene's germline CDR1 is SGHNT and CDR2 YYREEE (reference sequence). The CDR3 extends over 12 amino acids. Trimming took off 2 bases at V and 8 bases at J, with 8 bases between the two ends. As DNA, the CDR3 is TGTGCCAGCAGCTTCGGGGGCGATGAGCAGTTCTTC. It translates to CASSFGGDEQFF.

The V call is TRBV6-5, the J call TRBJ2-1; D is undetermined. V dropped 5 bases and J dropped 7 bases, with 12 bases sitting between them. From germline, CDR1 is MNHEY and CDR2 SVGAGI. The CDR3 contains 13 residues. The DNA of the CDR3 is TGTGCCAGCAGTCCGGAACAAAAGAATGAGCAGTTCTTC. Protein: CASSPEQKNEQFF.

The rearrangement joins TRBV4-1 to TRBJ1-5; 7 bases fit TRBD1. The J segment lost 2 bases and the V segment lost 4 bases, leaving 5 bases of the junction unmatched. The CDR3 consists of 15 residues. Germline CDR1 MGHRA, CDR2 YSYEKL. The CDR3 is CASSLRGQGNQPQHF. CDR3 in DNA: TGCGCCAGCAGCCTTCGAGGACAGGGCAATCAGCCCCAGCATTTT.

This clone has more than one count but fewer than ten. The V and J genes are TRBV11-2 and TRBJ1-2; D gene unclear. CDR1 is SGHAT, CDR2 FQNNGV, per germline. The germline V and J ends were trimmed by 3 bases and 4 bases, with 6 bases remaining between them. This CDR3 region has 12 residues. The CDR3 sequence: CASSFRPYGYTF. The CDR3 DNA reads as TGTGCCAGCAGCTTTCGTCCCTATGGCTACACCTTC.